Listed here are 32 T cell receptor beta chains from one sample, sequenced in a study of blood T cell repertoires in COVID-19. Sequenced by immunoSEQ multiplex PCR; TCRdb stores in-frame clones only, minus some. Among 89,000 or so clones, roughly 96% were seen once, and the ten largest hold approximately 4.3%. The sequenced sample was peripheral blood. The source is a human donor with active COVID-19. The donor label of this sample is uncertain.

This chain uses TRBV5-1 with TRBJ2-7, with TRBD1 identical over 7 bases. Unmatched junction bases numbered 9, after V lost 4 bases and J lost 2 bases. The CDR3 covers 15 residues. Germline CDR1 and CDR2: SGHRS and YFSETQ. CDR3 amino acids: CASSRQGDRTYEQYF. The CDR3 coding sequence is TGCGCCAGCAGCCGTCAGGGGGATCGGACCTACGAGCAGTACTTC.

This rearrangement joins TRBV11-2 to TRBJ2-2, with D maybe TRBD1 (6 bases). This CDR3 has 17 residues. Trimming took 6 bases from V and 0 from J, leaving 17 bases between them. The germline gives CDR1 SGHAT, CDR2 FQNNGV. CDR3 nucleotide sequence: TGTGCCAGCAGTCGTTCAGGGGTTCGGGCGAACACCGGGGAGCTGTTTTTT. Amino acid sequence: CASSRSGVRANTGELFF.

This clone was seen a handful of times. The chain joins TRBV7-8 to TRBJ2-2; TRBD2 aligns across 10 bases. Germline loops: CDR1 SGHVS, CDR2 FQNEAQ. V was pared by 1 base and J by 4 bases, with 12 bases of the junction left unmatched. This CDR3 region has 19 residues. CDR3 in amino acids: CASSLDGPRASGSTGELFF. The CDR3 DNA sequence: TGTGCCAGCAGCTTAGATGGTCCTCGCGCTAGCGGGAGCACCGGGGAGCTGTTTTTT.

J is TRBJ1-5 and V is TRBV28; D is perhaps TRBD1 (5 bases). The germline V and J ends were trimmed by 2 bases and 3 bases, with 11 bases remaining between them. CDR1 and CDR2 from the germline V gene are MDHEN and SYDVKM. The CDR3 consists of 15 residues. In DNA form, the CDR3 reads TGTGCCAGCAGTTTAGCAGGGATCGACAATCAGCCCCAGCATTTT. This codes for CASSLAGIDNQPQHF.

The V call is TRBV5-4, the J call TRBJ1-4; D is uncertain. The CDR3 loop spans 15 amino acids. V lost 0 bases and J 4 bases, leaving 10 bases between the germline ends. Germline CDR1 is SGHNT and CDR2 is YYREEE (reference sequence). The CDR3 reads CASSLAPRGNEKLFF. As DNA, the CDR3 is TGTGCCAGCAGCTTGGCCCCGCGGGGTAATGAAAAACTGTTTTTT.

This chain uses TRBV7-9 with TRBJ2-4; 7 bases line up with TRBD1. Germline V gene lookup returns CDR1 SEHNR and CDR2 FQNEAQ (reference sequence). CDR3 length: 14 amino acids. The J segment lost 9 bases and the V segment lost 2 bases, leaving 7 bases of the junction unmatched. In DNA, the CDR3 is TGTGCCAGCAGCTTACGTCAGGGGGTTAGCATTCAGTACTTC. It encodes CASSLRQGVSIQYF.

The chain combines TRBV20-1 with TRBJ1-5, with D hard to call. The length of the CDR3 is 15 residues. CDR1 is DFQATT, CDR2 SNEGSKA, per germline (reference sequence). Between the trimmed V and J ends, which lost 3 bases and 0 bases, there was a span of 12 bases. CDR3 DNA: TGCAGTGCTAGTTCAGGATCCGATAGCAATCAGCCCCAGCATTTT. It translates to CSASSGSDSNQPQHF.

The rearrangement uses TRBV15 and TRBJ1-1; 8 positions match TRBD1. The germline V gene encodes CDR1 LNHNV and CDR2 YYDKDF (reference sequence). The CDR3 totals 16 residues. Unmatched junction bases numbered 10, after V lost 3 bases and J lost 4 bases. The CDR3 spells CATSRGRQGLGTEAFF. The CDR3 nucleotides read TGTGCCACCAGCAGGGGTAGACAGGGGTTAGGCACTGAAGCTTTCTTT. Full variable domain (outside the CDR3, taken from reference TRBV15 and TRBJ1-1): DAMVIQNPRYQVTQFGKPVTLSCSQTLNHNVMYWYQQKSSQAPKLLFHYYDKDFNNEADTPDNFQSRRPNTSFCFLDIRSPGLGDTAMYLCATSRGRQGLGTEAFFGQGTRLTVV.

This rearrangement joins TRBV11-3 to TRBJ2-5; 9 positions match TRBD1. The V and J ends lost 5 bases and 2 bases, in that order; junction bases with no gene match: 6. Germline V gene sequence: CDR1 SGHNT, CDR2 YENEEA. This CDR3 has 15 residues. The CDR3 region is CASSSRGTGQETQYF. The CDR3 nucleotides are TGTGCCAGCAGCAGCCGGGGGACAGGGCAAGAGACCCAGTACTTC.

The genes are TRBV7-9 and TRBJ1-5; D not resolved. The germline V gene encodes CDR1 SEHNR and CDR2 FQNEAQ (reference sequence). The CDR3 runs to 12 residues. Trimming left V 1 base short and J 7 bases short, with 5 bases between. The CDR3 protein is CASSLGAQPQHF. The DNA of the CDR3 is TGTGCCAGCAGCTTAGGTGCGCAGCCCCAGCATTTT.

The chain combines TRBV2 with TRBJ1-2; D possibly corresponds to TRBD1 (5 bases). The CDR3 totals 14 residues. Germline loops: CDR1 SNHLY, CDR2 FYNNEI. The V end lost 7 bases, the J end lost 2 bases, and 14 bases lay between the germline ends. The CDR3: CASKGREGNYGYTF. In DNA form, the CDR3 reads TGTGCCAGCAAGGGGAGGGAGGGCAACTATGGCTACACCTTC. Supplemented by reference TRBV2 and TRBJ1-2, the full variable domain reads EPEVTQTPSHQVTQMGQEVILRCVPISNHLYFYWYRQILGQKVEFLVSFYNNEISEKSEIFDDQFSVERPDGSNFTLKIRSTKLEDSAMYFCASKGREGNYGYTFGSGTRLTVV.

The chain has TRBV6-4 and TRBJ2-7; D ambiguous. From germline, CDR1 is MRHNA and CDR2 SNTAGT. V lost 7 bases, J lost 0 bases, and 19 bases lay in between. The CDR3 contains 16 residues. The CDR3: CASTCDVRYSSYEQYF. The DNA of the CDR3 is TGTGCCAGCACGTGCGACGTCCGTTACAGCTCCTACGAGCAGTACTTC.

The chain combines TRBV27 with TRBJ2-7, with 8 nucleotides matching TRBD1. V trimming: 3 bases; J trimming: 3 bases; junction bases outside the gene matches: 7. This CDR3 has 15 residues. Germline V CDR1 and CDR2: MNHEY, SMNVEV (reference sequence). This chain's CDR3 is CASSFKQGVDYEQYF. The CDR3, as DNA: TGTGCCAGCAGTTTCAAACAGGGGGTCGACTACGAGCAGTACTTC.

The rearrangement links TRBV14 to TRBJ1-2, with D tentatively TRBD1 (5 bases). Germline CDR1 is SGHDN and CDR2 is FVKESK. This CDR3 is built from 13 residues. V was shortened by 1 base and J by 7 bases, with 10 bases between the two germline ends. The CDR3 protein is CASSQGQKFGYTF. Written as DNA, the CDR3 is TGTGCCAGCAGCCAAGGACAGAAATTTGGCTACACCTTC.

This chain uses TRBV28 with TRBJ1-1; D is uncertain. The V and J ends lost 5 bases and 1 base respectively, with 11 bases between them. The CDR3 has 14 amino acids. The germline V gene encodes CDR1 MDHEN and CDR2 SYDVKM. CDR3 in DNA: TGTGCCAGCAGTCACAGAAAAAGGAACACTGAAGCTTTCTTT. Its translation is CASSHRKRNTEAFF.

The genes are TRBV6-1 and TRBJ2-3; D is possibly TRBD2 (11 bases). The CDR3 covers 18 residues. V was shortened by 2 bases and J by 2 bases, with 20 bases between the two germline ends. Per germline, CDR1 MNHNS and CDR2 SASEGT. In DNA form, the CDR3 reads TGTGCCAGCAGTGAACGGACAGGGGGACTAGCGGCCACAGATACGCAGTATTTT. Translation: CASSERTGGLAATDTQYF.

This clone showed up just once. The V gene is TRBV13, the J gene TRBJ1-1; the match to TRBD1 covers 8 bases. Germline lookup yields CDR1 PRHDT and CDR2 FYEKMQ (reference sequence). V lost 5 bases and J lost 3; bases outside the gene matches: 8. The CDR3 contains 15 residues. For the CDR3, the DNA is TGTGCCAGCAGCCTCCGGACAGGGATGTACACTGAAGCTTTCTTT. Protein product: CASSLRTGMYTEAFF.

Only one count was recorded for this clone. V gene TRBV5-1 combines with J gene TRBJ2-2; perhaps TRBD2 as D (7 bases). Trimming pared 1 base from V and 4 bases from J, leaving 17 bases between. The CDR3 spans 17 residues. CDR1 is SGHRS and CDR2 is YFSETQ in the germline V gene. The CDR3: CASSLWGASGLTGELFF. CDR3 sequence (DNA): TGCGCCAGCAGCTTGTGGGGGGCTAGCGGACTCACCGGGGAGCTGTTTTTT.

The rearrangement uses TRBV29-1 and TRBJ1-1; D remains ambiguous. This CDR3 spans 15 amino acids. Germline V gene data show CDR1 as SQVTM and CDR2 as ANQGSEA. Trimming took 4 bases from V and 5 from J, leaving 20 bases between them. The DNA of the CDR3 is TGCAGCGTTGCTAATGGCGGCTGGGGAGGGACTGAAGCTTTCTTT. This codes for CSVANGGWGGTEAFF.

The V gene is TRBV7-2, the J gene TRBJ2-1; D call uncertain. The CDR3 spans 14 residues. Trimming removed 1 base at V and 5 bases at J, with 9 bases between. The V gene's germline CDR1 is SGHTA and CDR2 FQGNSA. CDR3 in amino acids: CASSLDGGNNEQFF. CDR3 DNA: TGTGCCAGCAGCTTAGATGGCGGCAACAATGAGCAGTTCTTC.

The chain combines TRBV10-3 with TRBJ2-7; D not resolved. Germline V gives CDR1 ENHRY, CDR2 SYGVKD. V was trimmed by 4 bases and J by 3 bases, leaving 10 bases between them. The CDR3 covers 13 residues. CDR3 loop: CAISASTLYEQYF. The CDR3 DNA reads TGTGCCATCAGTGCCAGTACCCTCTACGAGCAGTACTTC.

Note on this clone: The junction shows a germline mismatch at one end, possibly a read error. This rearrangement joins TRBV6-5 to TRBJ2-7; tentative D call: TRBD1 (6 bases). Germline CDR1 is MNHEY and CDR2 is SVGAGI. The CDR3 runs to 15 residues. The CDR3: CASRKQGYVSHEQYF. CDR3 nucleotide sequence: TGTGCCAGCAGGAAACAGGGTTACGTCTCCCACGAGCAGTACTTC.

This clone was recorded once. The chain uses TRBV12-5 and TRBJ2-3; TRBD2 is a possible D gene (6 bases). This CDR3 comprises 17 residues. Germline CDR1 LGHNT, CDR2 FRNRAP. The V gene lost 6 bases and the J gene lost 2 bases, with 21 bases spanning the gap. The CDR3 DNA sequence: TGTGCTAGTGGCCTTTCCCAAGGTAGCGGCTCCACAGATACGCAGTATTTT. Its protein is CASGLSQGSGSTDTQYF.

CDR3 bases: TGTGCCAGCAGCTTAGACAGGGGAGACGAGCAGTACTTC. Its translation: CASSLDRGDEQYF. This chain joins TRBV7-9 and TRBJ2-7; 7 positions match TRBD1. This CDR3 region has 13 residues. CDR1 SEHNR and CDR2 FQNEAQ come from the germline V gene (reference sequence). Trimming took 1 base from V and 5 from J; bases not matched to a gene: 2.

The chain couples TRBV4-1 to TRBJ2-7, with 7 bases that match TRBD2. Germline CDR1 and CDR2: MGHRA and YSYEKL. This CDR3 has 15 amino acids. Losses at the gene ends were 0 bases for V and 4 bases for J; bases not matched to a gene: 6. The CDR3, as DNA: TGCGCCAGCAGCCAAGATGAGCGGGGAGGATACGAGCAGTACTTC. Translated: CASSQDERGGYEQYF.

The chain links TRBV7-8 to TRBJ2-1, with D possibly being TRBD1 (8 bases). The ends were cut back, 0 bases at V and 3 bases at J, with 24 bases in the middle. Germline V gene sequence: CDR1 SGHVS, CDR2 FQNEAQ. CDR3 length equals 20 residues. CDR3 in amino acids: CASSLALTGVLAVNYNEQFF. In DNA form, the CDR3 reads TGTGCCAGCAGCTTAGCCCTGACAGGGGTGCTAGCGGTGAACTACAATGAGCAGTTCTTC. Combining the CDR3 with reference TRBV7-8 and TRBJ2-1 gives the whole variable domain GAGVSQSPRYKVAKRGQDVALRCDPISGHVSLFWYQQALGQGPEFLTYFQNEAQLDKSGLPSDRFFAERPEGSVSTLKIQRTQQEDSAVYLCASSLALTGVLAVNYNEQFFGPGTRLTVL.

Comment on this clone: No DNA is shown, since the ends of the CDR3 on it are uncertain; the CDR3 is the one TCRdb lists. The rearrangement uses TRBV21-1 and TRBJ2-5; the D segment call TRBD2 is taken from the table without a DNA check. TRBV21-1 is given as a pseudogene. Counting both end residues, the CDR3 totals 23 amino acids. CDR3 protein: CASSKKRARQVVAGGNLQETQYF.

This clone was picked up a small number of times. The rearrangement joins TRBV20-1 to TRBJ1-6, with a tentative D call TRBD1 (5 bases). This CDR3 comprises 13 residues. V lost 3 bases and J lost 4, with 7 bases in between. Germline V gene data show CDR1 as DFQATT and CDR2 as SNEGSKA (reference sequence). DNA of the CDR3: TGCAGTGCTAGTGGGGCTTATAATTCACCCCTCCACTTT. It codes for CSASGAYNSPLHF.

J is TRBJ2-7 and V is TRBV11-3, with TRBD2 identical over 13 bases. V lost 5 bases and J lost 2; bases outside the gene matches: 3. Germline V CDR1 and CDR2: SGHNT, YENEEA. The CDR3 runs to 15 residues. CDR3 region: CASSMGLAGPYEQYF. The CDR3 DNA follows: TGTGCCAGCAGCATGGGACTAGCGGGACCCTACGAGCAGTACTTC.

The chain couples TRBV9 to TRBJ2-7; 10 bases match TRBD2. V lost 0 bases, J lost 2 bases, and 2 bases stayed unmatched. Germline CDR1 and CDR2: SGDLS and YYNGEE. This CDR3 has 15 amino acids. CDR3 loop: CASSVGAGGPYEQYF. As DNA, the CDR3 is TGTGCCAGCAGCGTAGGAGCGGGAGGGCCCTACGAGCAGTACTTC.

This chain uses TRBV9 with TRBJ1-5; weak D call: TRBD1 (5 bases). The CDR3 sequence is 13 residues long. The ends were cut back, 7 bases at V and 6 bases at J, with 14 bases in the middle. CDR1 is SGDLS and CDR2 is YYNGEE in the germline V gene. The CDR3 loop is CASGRGGVQPQHF. The CDR3, as DNA: TGTGCCAGCGGCCGTGGGGGGGTTCAGCCCCAGCATTTT.

The genes are TRBV5-1 and TRBJ1-3, with D possibly matching TRBD1 (5 bases). V was clipped by 4 bases and J by 2 bases, with 16 bases between them. The germline V gene encodes CDR1 SGHRS and CDR2 YFSETQ. The CDR3 is 16 residues long. As DNA, the CDR3 is TGCGCCAGCAGCACGGATGCAGGGCGCCCTGGAAACACCATATATTTT. The encoded protein is CASSTDAGRPGNTIYF.